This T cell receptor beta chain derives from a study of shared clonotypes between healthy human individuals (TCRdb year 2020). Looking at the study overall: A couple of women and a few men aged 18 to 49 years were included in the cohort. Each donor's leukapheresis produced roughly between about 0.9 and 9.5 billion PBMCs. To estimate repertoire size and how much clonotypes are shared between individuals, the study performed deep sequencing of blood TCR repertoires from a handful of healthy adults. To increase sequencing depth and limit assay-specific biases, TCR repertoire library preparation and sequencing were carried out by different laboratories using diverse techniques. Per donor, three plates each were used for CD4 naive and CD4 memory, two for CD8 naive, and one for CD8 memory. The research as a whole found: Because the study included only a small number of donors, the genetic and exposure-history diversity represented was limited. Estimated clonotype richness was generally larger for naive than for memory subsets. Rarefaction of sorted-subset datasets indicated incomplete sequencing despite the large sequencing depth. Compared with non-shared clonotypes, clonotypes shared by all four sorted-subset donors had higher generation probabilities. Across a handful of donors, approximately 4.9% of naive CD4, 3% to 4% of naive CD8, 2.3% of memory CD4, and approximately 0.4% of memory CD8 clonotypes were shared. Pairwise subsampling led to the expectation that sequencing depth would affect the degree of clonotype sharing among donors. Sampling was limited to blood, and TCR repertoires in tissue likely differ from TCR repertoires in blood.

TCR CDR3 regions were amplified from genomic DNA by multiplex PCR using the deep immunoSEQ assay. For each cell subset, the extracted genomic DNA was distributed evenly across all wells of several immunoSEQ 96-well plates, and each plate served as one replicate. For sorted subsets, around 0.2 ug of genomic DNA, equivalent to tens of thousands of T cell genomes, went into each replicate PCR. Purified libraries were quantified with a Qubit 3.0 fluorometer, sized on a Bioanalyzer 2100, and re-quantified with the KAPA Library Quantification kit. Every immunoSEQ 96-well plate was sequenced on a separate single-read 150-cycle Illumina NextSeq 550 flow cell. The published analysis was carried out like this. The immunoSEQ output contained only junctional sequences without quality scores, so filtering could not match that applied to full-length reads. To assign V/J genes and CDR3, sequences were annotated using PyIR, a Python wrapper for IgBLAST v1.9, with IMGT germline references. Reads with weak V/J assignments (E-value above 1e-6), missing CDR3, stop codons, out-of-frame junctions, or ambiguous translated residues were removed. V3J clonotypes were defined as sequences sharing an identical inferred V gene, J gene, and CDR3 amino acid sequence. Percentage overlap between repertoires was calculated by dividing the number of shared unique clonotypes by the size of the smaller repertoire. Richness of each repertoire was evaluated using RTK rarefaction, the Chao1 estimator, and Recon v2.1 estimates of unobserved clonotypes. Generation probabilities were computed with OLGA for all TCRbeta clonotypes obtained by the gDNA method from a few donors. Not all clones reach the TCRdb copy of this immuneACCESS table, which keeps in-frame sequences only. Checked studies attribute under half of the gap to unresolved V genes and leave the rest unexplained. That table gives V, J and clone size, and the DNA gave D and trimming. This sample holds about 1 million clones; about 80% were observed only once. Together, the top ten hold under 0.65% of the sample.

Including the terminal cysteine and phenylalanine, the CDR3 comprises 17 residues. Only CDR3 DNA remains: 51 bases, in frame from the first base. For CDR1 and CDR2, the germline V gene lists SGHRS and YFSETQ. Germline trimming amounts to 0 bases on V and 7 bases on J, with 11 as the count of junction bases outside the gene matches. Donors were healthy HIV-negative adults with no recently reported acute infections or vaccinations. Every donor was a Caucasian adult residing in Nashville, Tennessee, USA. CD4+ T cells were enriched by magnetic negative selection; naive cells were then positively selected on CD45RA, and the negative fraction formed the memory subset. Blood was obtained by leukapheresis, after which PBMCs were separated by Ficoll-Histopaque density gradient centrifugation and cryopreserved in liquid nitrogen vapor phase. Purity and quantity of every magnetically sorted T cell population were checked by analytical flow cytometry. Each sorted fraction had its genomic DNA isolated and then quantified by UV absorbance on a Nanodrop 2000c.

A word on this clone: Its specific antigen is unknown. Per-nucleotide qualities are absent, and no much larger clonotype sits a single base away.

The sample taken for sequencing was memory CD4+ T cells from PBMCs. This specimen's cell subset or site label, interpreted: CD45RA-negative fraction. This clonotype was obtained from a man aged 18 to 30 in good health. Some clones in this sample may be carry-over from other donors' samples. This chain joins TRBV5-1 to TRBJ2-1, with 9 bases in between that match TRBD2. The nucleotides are TGCGCCAGCAGCTTGGATGGCGGGAGGGCAGGAGGAAATGAGCAGTTCTTC. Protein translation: CASSLDGGRAGGNEQFF. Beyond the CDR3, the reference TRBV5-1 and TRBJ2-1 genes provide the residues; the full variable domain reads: KAGVTQTPRYLIKTRGQQVTLSCSPISGHRSVSWYQQTPGQGLQFLFEYFSETQRNKGNFPGRFSGRQFSNSRSEMNVSTLELGDSALYLCASSLDGGRAGGNEQFFGPGTRLTVL.